This TCR beta chain originates from a study of control samples from healthy donors and cancer patients. Between the trimmed V and J ends, which lost 1 base and 7 bases, there was a span of 17 bases. CDR1 is SGHVS, CDR2 FQNEAQ, per germline. The CDR3 runs 16 residues. Assay used: immunoSEQ multiplex PCR; TCRdb lists only in-frame clones, some missing. Here the sample spans 150,000 to 200,000 clones, about 86% being singletons. This receptor was obtained from a young man in good health. The V gene is TRBV7-8, the J gene TRBJ1-5; a possible D gene is TRBD1 (5 bases). The sample consisted of blood. CDR3 protein: CASSLEGRGVRQPQHF. CDR3 DNA: TGTGCCAGCAGCTTAGAGGGGCGGGGGGTTAGGCAGCCCCAGCATTTT.